One and the same sample provided the 10 T cell receptor beta chains below, sequenced in a study of CD8 T cells in Susac syndrome. An input of roughly 0.45 to 1 ug of RNA was subjected to reverse transcription using random hexamers. TCRdb reprocessed the immunoSEQ multiplex PCR reads via MiXCR and lists one record per CDR3 protein. The data contain about 200,000 distinct CDR3 sequences, roughly 94% of them singletons. Sequencing was done on a sample of CD4+ T cells from PBMCs. The receptors derive from a human donor with multiple sclerosis.

The chain links TRBV30 to TRBJ1-2; the D is unclear. V lost 2 bases and J 12 bases, leaving 13 bases between the germline ends. The CDR3 runs 11 residues. Germline CDR1 is GTSNPN and CDR2 is SVGIG (reference sequence). The CDR3 sequence is CAWSTRTLHTF. CDR3 bases: TGTGCCTGGAGTACCCGGACGCTCCACACCTTC. The full variable domain, in which reference TRBV30 and TRBJ1-2 provide the parts outside the CDR3, is SQTIHQWPATLVQPVGSPLSLECTVEGTSNPNLYWYRQAAGRGLQLLFYSVGIGQISSEVPQNLSASRPQDRQFILSSKKLLLSDSGFYLCAWSTRTLHTFGSGTRLTVV.

The rearrangement joins TRBV30 to TRBJ1-1; unclear D gene. The ends were cut back, 2 bases at V and 0 bases at J, with 7 bases in the middle. CDR3 size: 13 residues. CDR1 is GTSNPN and CDR2 is SVGIG in the germline V gene (reference sequence). CDR3 sequence (DNA): TGTGCCTGGAGTCCTCGAGTGAACACTGAAGCTTTCTTT. Its protein is CAWSPRVNTEAFF.

The rearrangement joins TRBV18 to TRBJ1-5, with 7 bases fitting TRBD1. Germline V gene lookup returns CDR1 KGHSH and CDR2 LQKENI. V lost 3 bases to trimming and J lost 1 base; unmatched junction nucleotides: 3. The CDR3 has 15 amino acids. CDR3 sequence reads: CASSPPGGSNQPQHF. As DNA, the CDR3 is TGTGCCAGCTCACCGCCAGGGGGGAGCAATCAGCCCCAGCATTTT.

The genes are TRBV18 and TRBJ1-1; TRBD1 aligns across 8 bases. The CDR3 contains 15 residues. Germline values: CDR1 KGHSH, CDR2 LQKENI. The trim removed 2 bases at V and 8 bases at J, leaving 10 bases unmatched. In nucleotides, the CDR3 is TGTGCCAGCTCACCAAGGCGAGCAGGGGGCGTGGAAGCTTTCTTT. It codes for CASSPRRAGGVEAFF.

The chain has TRBV15 and TRBJ2-7; 7 bases match TRBD2. The V segment lost 0 bases and the J segment 3 bases; nucleotides outside the gene matches: 5. This CDR3 is 15 amino acids long. CDR1 is LNHNV, CDR2 YYDKDF, per germline (reference sequence). The DNA for the CDR3 is TGTGCCACCAGCAGAGACGAAGCGGGGTTCTACGAGCAGTACTTC. It specifies CATSRDEAGFYEQYF.

This chain connects TRBV6-2 or TRBV6-3 to TRBJ2-7, with D uncertain. Germline CDR1 is MNHEY and CDR2 is SVGEGT. This CDR3 has 14 amino acids. V lost 2 bases and J lost 0, with 8 bases in between. As DNA, the CDR3 is TGTGCCAGCAGTTACGGCCACAACTCCTACGAGCAGTACGTC. Protein: CASSYGHNSYEQYV.

The DNA for the CDR3 is TGCAGCGTTGAAGAGACCATCGAAACTTTCTTT. This encodes CSVEETIETFF. The rearrangement uses TRBV29-1 and TRBJ1-1; D is uncertain. CDR1 SQVTM and CDR2 ANQGSEA come from the germline V gene. Trimming left V 0 bases short and J 12 bases short, with 11 bases between. The CDR3 spans 11 residues.

CDR3 bases: TGTGCCAGCAGTTCCGGGACACCGACTGAAGCTTTCTTT. Encoded protein: CASSSGTPTEAFF. V is TRBV12-3 or TRBV12-4 and J is TRBJ1-1; D may be TRBD1 (6 bases). V was pared by 4 bases and J by 5 bases, with 11 bases between. CDR3 length: 13 amino acids.

The chain recombines TRBV20-1 with TRBJ2-5; possibly TRBD2 for D (5 bases). This CDR3 spans 11 amino acids. The germline CDR1 and CDR2 sequences are DFQATT and SNEGSKA (reference sequence). With 6 bases removed from V and 5 bases from J, the gap between germline ends came to 10 bases. CDR3 nucleotides: TGCAGTGCCAAGGGAGAGGAGACCCAGTACTTC. Its translation: CSAKGEETQYF.

This chain connects TRBV20-1 to TRBJ2-5, with D maybe TRBD2 (6 bases). V lost 4 bases and J lost 5, with 14 bases in between. Germline V gene lookup returns CDR1 DFQATT and CDR2 SNEGSKA (reference sequence). The CDR3 consists of 13 residues. The CDR3 nucleotides are TGCAGTGCTATTCGGACCGCGGGGGAGACCCAGTACTTC. This encodes CSAIRTAGETQYF.